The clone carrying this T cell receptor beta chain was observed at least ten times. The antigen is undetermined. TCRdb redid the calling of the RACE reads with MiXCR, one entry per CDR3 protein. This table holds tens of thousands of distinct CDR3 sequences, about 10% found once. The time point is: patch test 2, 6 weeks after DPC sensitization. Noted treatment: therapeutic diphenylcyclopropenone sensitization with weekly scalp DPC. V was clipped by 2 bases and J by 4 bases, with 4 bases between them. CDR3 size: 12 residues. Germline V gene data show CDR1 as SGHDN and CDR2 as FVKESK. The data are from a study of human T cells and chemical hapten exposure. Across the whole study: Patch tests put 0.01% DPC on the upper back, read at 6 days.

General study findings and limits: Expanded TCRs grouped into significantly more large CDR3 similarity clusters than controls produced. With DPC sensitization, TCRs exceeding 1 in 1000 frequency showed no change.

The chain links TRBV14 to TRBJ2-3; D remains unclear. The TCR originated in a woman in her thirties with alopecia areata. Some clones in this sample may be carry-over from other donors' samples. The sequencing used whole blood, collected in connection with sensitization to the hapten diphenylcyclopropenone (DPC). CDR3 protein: CASSQYPDTQYF. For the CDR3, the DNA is TGTGCCAGCAGCCAATATCCAGATACGCAGTATTTT.